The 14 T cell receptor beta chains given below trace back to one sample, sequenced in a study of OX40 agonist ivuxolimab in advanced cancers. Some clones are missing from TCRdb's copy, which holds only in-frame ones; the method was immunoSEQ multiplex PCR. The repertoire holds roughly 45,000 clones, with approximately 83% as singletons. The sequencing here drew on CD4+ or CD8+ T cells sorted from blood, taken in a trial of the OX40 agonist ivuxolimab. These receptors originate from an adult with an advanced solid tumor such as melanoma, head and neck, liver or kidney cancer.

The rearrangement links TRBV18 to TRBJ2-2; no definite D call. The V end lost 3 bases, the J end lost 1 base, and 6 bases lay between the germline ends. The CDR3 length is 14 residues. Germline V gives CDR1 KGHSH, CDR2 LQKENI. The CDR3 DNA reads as TGTGCCAGCTCACCGGGGTTGAACACCGGGGAGCTGTTTTTT. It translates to CASSPGLNTGELFF.

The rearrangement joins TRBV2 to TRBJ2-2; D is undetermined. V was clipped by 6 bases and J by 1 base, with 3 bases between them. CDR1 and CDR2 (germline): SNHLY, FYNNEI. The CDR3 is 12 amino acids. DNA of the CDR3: TGTGCCAGCAGCTGGAACACCGGGGAGCTGTTTTTT. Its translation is CASSWNTGELFF.

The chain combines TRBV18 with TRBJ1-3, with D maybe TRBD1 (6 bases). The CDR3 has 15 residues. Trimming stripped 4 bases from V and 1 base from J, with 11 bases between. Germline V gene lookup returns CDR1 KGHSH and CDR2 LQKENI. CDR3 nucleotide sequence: TGTGCCAGCTCACTACAGGGTTGGTCTGGAAACACCATATATTTT. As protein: CASSLQGWSGNTIYF. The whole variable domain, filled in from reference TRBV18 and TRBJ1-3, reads NAGVMQNPRHLVRRRGQEARLRCSPMKGHSHVYWYRQLPEEGLKFMVYLQKENIIDESGMPKERFSAEFPKEGPSILRIQQVVRGDSAAYFCASSLQGWSGNTIYFGEGSWLTVV.

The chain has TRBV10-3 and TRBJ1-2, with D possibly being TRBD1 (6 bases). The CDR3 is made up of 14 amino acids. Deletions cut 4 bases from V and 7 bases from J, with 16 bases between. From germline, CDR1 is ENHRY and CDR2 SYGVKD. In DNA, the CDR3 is TGTGCCATCAGTGGTCAGGGCGGGGGCGGTGGCTACACCTTC. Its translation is CAISGQGGGGGYTF.

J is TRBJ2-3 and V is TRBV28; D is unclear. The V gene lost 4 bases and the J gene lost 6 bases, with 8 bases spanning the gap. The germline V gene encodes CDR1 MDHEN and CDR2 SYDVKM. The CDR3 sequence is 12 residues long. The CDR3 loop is CASSSPPDTQYF. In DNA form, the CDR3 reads TGTGCCAGCAGTTCCCCCCCGGATACGCAGTATTTT.

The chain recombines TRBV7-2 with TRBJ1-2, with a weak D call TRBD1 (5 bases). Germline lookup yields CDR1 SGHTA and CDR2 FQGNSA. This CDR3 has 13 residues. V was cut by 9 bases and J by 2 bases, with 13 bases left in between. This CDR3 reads CASTPGGNYGYTF. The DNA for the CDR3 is TGTGCCAGTACCCCCGGGGGAAACTATGGCTACACCTTC. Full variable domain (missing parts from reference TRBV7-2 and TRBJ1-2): GAGVSQSPSNKVTEKGKDVELRCDPISGHTALYWYRQSLGQGLEFLIYFQGNSAPDKSGLPSDRFSAERTGGSVSTLTIQRTQQEDSAVYLCASTPGGNYGYTFGSGTRLTVV.

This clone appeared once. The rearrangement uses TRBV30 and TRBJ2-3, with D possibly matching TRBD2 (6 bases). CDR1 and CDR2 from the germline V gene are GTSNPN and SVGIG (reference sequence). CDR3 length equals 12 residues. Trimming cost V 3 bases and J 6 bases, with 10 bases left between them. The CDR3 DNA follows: TGTGCCTGGAGCGGGGGAGTCGATACGCAGTATTTT. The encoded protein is CAWSGGVDTQYF.

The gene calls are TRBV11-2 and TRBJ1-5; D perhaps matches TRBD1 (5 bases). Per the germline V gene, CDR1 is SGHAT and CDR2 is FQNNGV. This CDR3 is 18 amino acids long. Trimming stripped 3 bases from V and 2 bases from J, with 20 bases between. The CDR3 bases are TGTGCCAGCAGCTTGGAACCGGCGGGGGTGTTTGGCAATCAGCCCCAGCATTTT. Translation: CASSLEPAGVFGNQPQHF.

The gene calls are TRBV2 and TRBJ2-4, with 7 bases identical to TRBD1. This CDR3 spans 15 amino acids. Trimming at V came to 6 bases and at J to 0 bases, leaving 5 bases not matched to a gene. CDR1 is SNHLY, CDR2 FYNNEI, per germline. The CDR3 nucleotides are TGTGCCAGCAGGGGACAGCCCCTAGCCAAAAACATTCAGTACTTC. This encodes CASRGQPLAKNIQYF.

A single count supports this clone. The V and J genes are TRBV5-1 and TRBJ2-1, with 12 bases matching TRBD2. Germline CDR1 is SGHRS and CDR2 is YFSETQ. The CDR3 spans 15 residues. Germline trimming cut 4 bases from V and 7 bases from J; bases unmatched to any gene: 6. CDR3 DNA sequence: TGCGCCAGCAGCCCTGGACTAGCGGGAATTAATGAGCAGTTCTTC. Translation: CASSPGLAGINEQFF.

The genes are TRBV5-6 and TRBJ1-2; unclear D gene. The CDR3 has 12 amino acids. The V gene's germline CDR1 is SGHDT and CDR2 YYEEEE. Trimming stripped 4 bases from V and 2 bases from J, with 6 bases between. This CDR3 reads CASSTDNYGYTF. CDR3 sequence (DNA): TGTGCCAGCAGCACAGACAACTATGGCTACACCTTC.

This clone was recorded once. The CDR3 DNA follows: TGCGCCAGCAGCCAAGATCCCCTCACCGGGGAGCTGTTTTTT. Translating gives CASSQDPLTGELFF. V is TRBV4-1 and J is TRBJ2-2; D is unresolved. V lost 0 bases and J 4 bases, leaving 6 bases between the germline ends. The CDR3 is 14 amino acids. CDR1 and CDR2 (germline): MGHRA, YSYEKL.

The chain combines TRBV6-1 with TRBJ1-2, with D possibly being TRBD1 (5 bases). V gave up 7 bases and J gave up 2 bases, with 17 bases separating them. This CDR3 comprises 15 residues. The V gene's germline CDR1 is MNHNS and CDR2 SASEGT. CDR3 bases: TGTGCCAGCAACAAATACCGGGACTCCAACTATGGCTACACCTTC. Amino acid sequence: CASNKYRDSNYGYTF.

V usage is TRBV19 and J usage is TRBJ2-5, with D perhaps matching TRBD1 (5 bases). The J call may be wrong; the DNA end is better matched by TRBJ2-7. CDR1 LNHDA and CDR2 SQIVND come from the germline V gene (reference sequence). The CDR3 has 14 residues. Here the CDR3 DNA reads TGTGCCAGTAGTTACGACAGTACCTTCTACGAGCAGTACTTC. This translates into CASSYDSTFYEQYF.